This T cell receptor (beta chain) was recovered during a study of cytotoxic CD8 clonotypes in ibrutinib-treated CLL. Study-level information: On average, each sample had about 250,000 productive templates and tens of thousands of productive rearrangements.

Clones were sequenced by immunoSEQ multiplex PCR, and TCRdb holds only the in-frame ones, with some missing. The table records around 140,000 clones, 70% to 90% of them present only once. With regard to this clone: Its target is unknown.

Points from the study as a whole: Measured clonality at baseline was greater than in age-matched healthy donors and tracked with circulating CD8+ T-cell counts. Public clonotypes were rare and shrank or held steady on treatment.

Looked up from germline, CDR1 is LNHDA and CDR2 is SQIVND (reference sequence). V lost 7 bases and J lost 14, with 18 bases in between. The CDR3 extends over 13 amino acids. This chain links TRBV19 with TRBJ1-6; D gene uncertain. This clonotype was obtained from a human donor with chronic lymphocytic leukemia. The sequences come from PBMCs, collected after 24 months of ibrutinib treatment. This chain's CDR3 is CASITPQAPSLHF. The CDR3, as DNA: TGTGCCAGTATTACCCCCCAGGCCCCATCCCTCCACTTT. The full variable domain, rest sourced from reference TRBV19 and TRBJ1-6, is DGGITQSPKYLFRKEGQNVTLSCEQNLNHDAMYWYRQDPGQGLRLIYYSQIVNDFQKGDIAEGYSVSREKKESFPLTVTSAQKNPTAFYLCASITPQAPSLHFGNGTRLTVT.